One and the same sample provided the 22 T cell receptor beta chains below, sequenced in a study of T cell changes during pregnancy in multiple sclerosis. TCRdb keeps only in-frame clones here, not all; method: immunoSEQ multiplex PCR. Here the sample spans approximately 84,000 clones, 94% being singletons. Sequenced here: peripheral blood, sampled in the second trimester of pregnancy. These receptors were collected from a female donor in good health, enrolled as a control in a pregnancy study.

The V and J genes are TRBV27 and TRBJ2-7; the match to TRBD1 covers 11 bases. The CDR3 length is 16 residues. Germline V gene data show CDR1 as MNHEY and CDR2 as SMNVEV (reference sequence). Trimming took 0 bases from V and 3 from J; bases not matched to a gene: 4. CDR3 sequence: CASSLSTGTGGYEQYF. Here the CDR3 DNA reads TGTGCCAGCAGTTTATCGACCGGGACAGGGGGCTACGAGCAGTACTTC.

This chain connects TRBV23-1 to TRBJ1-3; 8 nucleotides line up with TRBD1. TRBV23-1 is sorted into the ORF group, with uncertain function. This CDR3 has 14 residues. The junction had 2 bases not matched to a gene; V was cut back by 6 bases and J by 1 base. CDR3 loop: CASSGDRSGNTIYF. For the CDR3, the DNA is TGCGCCAGCAGCGGGGACAGGTCTGGAAACACCATATATTTT.

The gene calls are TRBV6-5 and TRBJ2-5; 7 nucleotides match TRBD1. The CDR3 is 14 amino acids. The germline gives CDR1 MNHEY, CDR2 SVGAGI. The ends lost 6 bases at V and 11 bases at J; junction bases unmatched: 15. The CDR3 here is CASREISGQPEQYF. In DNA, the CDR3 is TGTGCCAGCAGGGAGATCTCGGGACAGCCTGAGCAGTACTTC.

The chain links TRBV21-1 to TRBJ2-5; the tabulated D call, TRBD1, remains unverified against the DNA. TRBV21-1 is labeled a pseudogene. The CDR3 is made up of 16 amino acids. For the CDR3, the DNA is TGTGCCAGCAGCACCCTGGACCCCAGGGGCCGTGGGGGCCAGTACTTC. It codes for CASSTLDPRGRGGQYF.

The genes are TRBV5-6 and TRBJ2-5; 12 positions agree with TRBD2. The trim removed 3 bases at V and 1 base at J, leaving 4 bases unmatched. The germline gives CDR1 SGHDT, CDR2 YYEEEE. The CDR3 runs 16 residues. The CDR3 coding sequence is TGTGCCAGCAGCTCCACTAGCGGGAGGACCCAAGAGACCCAGTACTTC. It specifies CASSSTSGRTQETQYF.

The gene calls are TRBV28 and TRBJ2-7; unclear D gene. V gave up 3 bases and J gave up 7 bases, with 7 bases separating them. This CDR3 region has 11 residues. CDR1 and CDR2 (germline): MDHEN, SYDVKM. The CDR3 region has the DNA TGTGCCAGCAGTTTGGCCTTTGAGCAGTACTTC. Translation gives CASSLAFEQYF.

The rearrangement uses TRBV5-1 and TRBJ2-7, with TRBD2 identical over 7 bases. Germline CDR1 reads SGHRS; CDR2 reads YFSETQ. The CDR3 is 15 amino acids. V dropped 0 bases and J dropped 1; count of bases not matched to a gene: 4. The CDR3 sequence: CASSLASGLSYEQYF. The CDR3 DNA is TGCGCCAGCAGCTTGGCTAGCGGACTATCCTACGAGCAGTACTTC.

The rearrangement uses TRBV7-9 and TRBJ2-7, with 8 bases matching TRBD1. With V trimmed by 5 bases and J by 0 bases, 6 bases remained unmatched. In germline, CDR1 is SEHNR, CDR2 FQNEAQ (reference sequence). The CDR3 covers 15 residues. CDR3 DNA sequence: TGTGCCAGCAGCCTACACACAGGGGGCTCCTACGAGCAGTACTTC. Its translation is CASSLHTGGSYEQYF.

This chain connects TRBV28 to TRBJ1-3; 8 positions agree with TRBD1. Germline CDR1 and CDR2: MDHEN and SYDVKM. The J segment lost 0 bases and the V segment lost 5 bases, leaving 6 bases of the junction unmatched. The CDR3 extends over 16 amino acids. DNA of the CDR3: TGTGCCAGCAGTCCCTGGACAGGGAGCTCTGGAAACACCATATATTTT. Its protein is CASSPWTGSSGNTIYF.

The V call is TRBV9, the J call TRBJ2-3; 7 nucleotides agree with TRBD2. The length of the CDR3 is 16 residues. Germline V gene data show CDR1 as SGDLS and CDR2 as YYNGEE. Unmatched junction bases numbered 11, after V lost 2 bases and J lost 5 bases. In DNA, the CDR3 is TGTGCCAGCAGCGTTGGCGGGAGTCAGTATTTAGATACGCAGTATTTT. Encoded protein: CASSVGGSQYLDTQYF.

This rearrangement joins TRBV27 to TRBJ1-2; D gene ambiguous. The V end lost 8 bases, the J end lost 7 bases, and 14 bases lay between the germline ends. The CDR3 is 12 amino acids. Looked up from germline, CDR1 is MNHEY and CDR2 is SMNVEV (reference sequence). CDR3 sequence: CASLGRGGGYTF. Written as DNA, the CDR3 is TGTGCCAGCCTTGGACGGGGTGGTGGCTACACCTTC.

The CDR3, as DNA: TGTGCCAGCAGTTTAGACAGGGTGGTTTGGTTCTTC. Its protein product is CASSLDRVVWFF. The rearrangement links TRBV27 to TRBJ2-1; TRBD1 agrees at 7 bases. There are 12 residues in the CDR3. J lost 15 bases, V lost 2 bases, and 7 bases had no gene match. Per the germline V gene, CDR1 is MNHEY and CDR2 is SMNVEV (reference sequence).

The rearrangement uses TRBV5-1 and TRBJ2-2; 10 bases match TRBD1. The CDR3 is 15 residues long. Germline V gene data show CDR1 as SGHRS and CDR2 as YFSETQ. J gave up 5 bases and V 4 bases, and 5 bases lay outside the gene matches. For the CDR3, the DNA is TGCGCCAGCAGCCCGACAGGGGGCGAGACCGGGGAGCTGTTTTTT. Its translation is CASSPTGGETGELFF.

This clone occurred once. The CDR3 DNA reads as TGTGCCAGTAGTATGGGCGGACTGGTCACAGATACGCAGTATTTT. Translation: CASSMGGLVTDTQYF. This sequence joins TRBV19 and TRBJ2-3; maybe TRBD2 (5 bases). The germline V gene encodes CDR1 LNHDA and CDR2 SQIVND (reference sequence). V lost 3 bases and J lost 2, with 12 bases in between. The CDR3 covers 15 residues.

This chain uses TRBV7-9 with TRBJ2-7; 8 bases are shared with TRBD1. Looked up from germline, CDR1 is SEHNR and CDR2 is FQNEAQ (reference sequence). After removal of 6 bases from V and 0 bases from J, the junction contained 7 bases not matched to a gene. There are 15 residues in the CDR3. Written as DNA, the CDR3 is TGTGCCAGCAGTTACAGACAGGGGTCCTCCTACGAGCAGTACTTC. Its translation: CASSYRQGSSYEQYF.

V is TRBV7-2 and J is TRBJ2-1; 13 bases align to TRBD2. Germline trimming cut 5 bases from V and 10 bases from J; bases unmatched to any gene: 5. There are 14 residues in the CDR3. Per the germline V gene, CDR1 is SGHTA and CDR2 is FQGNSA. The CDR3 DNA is TGTGCCAGCAGCACGGGACTAGCGGGAAGAGAGCAGTTCTTC. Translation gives CASSTGLAGREQFF.

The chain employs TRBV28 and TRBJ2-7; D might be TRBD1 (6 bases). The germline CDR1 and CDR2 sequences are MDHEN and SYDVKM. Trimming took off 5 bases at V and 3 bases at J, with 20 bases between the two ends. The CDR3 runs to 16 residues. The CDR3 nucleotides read TGTGCCAGCAGTCCCTATGCCGTACAGGGTGGCTACGAGCAGTACTTC. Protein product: CASSPYAVQGGYEQYF.

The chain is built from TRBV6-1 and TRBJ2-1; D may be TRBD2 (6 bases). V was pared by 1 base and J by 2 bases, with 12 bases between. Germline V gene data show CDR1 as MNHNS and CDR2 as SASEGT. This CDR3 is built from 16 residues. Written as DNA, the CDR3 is TGTGCCAGCAGTGAAGGTTCGGGACTGCCCTACAATGAGCAGTTCTTC. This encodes CASSEGSGLPYNEQFF.

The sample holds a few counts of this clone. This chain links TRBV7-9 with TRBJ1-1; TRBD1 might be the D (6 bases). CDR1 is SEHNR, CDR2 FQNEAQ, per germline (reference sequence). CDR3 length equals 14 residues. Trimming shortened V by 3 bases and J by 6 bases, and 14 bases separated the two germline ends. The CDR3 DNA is TGTGCCAGCAGCTTTTCAGGGGCAAACGCTGAAGCTTTCTTT. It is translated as CASSFSGANAEAFF. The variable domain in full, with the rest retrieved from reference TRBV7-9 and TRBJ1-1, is DTGVSQNPRHKITKRGQNVTFRCDPISEHNRLYWYRQTLGQGPEFLTYFQNEAQLEKSRLLSDRFSAERPKGSFSTLEIQRTEQGDSAMYLCASSFSGANAEAFFGQGTRLTVV.

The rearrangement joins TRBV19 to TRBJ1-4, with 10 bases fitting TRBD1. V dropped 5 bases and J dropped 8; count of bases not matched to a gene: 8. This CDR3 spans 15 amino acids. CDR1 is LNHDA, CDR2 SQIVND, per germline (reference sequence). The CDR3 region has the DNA TGTGCCAGTAGTTTCCTGACAGGGGGCGGAGAAAAACTGTTTTTT. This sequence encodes CASSFLTGGGEKLFF.

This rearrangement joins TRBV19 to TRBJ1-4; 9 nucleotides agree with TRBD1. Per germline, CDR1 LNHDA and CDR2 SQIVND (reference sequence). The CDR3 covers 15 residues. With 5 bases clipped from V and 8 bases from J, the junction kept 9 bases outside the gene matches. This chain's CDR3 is CASSGMTGGREKLFF. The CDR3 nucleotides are TGTGCCAGTAGTGGTATGACAGGGGGACGAGAAAAACTGTTTTTT. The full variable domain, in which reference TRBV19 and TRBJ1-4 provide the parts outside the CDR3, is DGGITQSPKYLFRKEGQNVTLSCEQNLNHDAMYWYRQDPGQGLRLIYYSQIVNDFQKGDIAEGYSVSREKKESFPLTVTSAQKNPTAFYLCASSGMTGGREKLFFGSGTQLSVL.

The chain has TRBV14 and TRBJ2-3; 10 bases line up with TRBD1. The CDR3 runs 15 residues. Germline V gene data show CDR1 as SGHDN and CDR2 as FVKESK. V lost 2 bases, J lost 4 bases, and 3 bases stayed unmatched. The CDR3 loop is CASSQLGTGADTQYF. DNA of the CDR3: TGTGCCAGCAGCCAACTCGGGACAGGGGCAGATACGCAGTATTTT.